This note documents a single T cell receptor (beta chain) sequence. This sample is drawn from a study of blood T cell repertoires in COVID-19. Background on the study: Specimens from acute and convalescent COVID-19 originated in the United States, Italy and Spain. The analysed material was cDNA or gDNA that came from T cells, B-cell-depleted T cells, or PBMCs.

Looked up from germline, CDR1 is DFQATT and CDR2 is SNEGSKA (reference sequence). The CDR3 extends over 11 amino acids. Trimming took off 3 bases at V and 4 bases at J, with 7 bases between the two ends. In the original workflow: Researchers report that nucleated cell counts were estimated from reference gene primer amplification. Generated by immunoSEQ multiplex PCR, the TCRdb table keeps only in-frame clones and is missing some. D and trimming were read from the DNA, whereas the V and J calls and clone size are those reported in that table. This sample has roughly 100,000 clones, with under 95% found just once.

This chain uses TRBV20-1 with TRBJ2-7; TRBD2 might be the D (5 bases). Sequenced: peripheral blood. The sequence was collected from a woman between 50 and 59 years old in a cohort sampled during active COVID-19. CDR3 region: CSASTGYEQYF. In DNA form, the CDR3 reads TGCAGTGCTAGCACGGGATACGAGCAGTACTTC.